The 30 T cell receptor beta chains reported below all come from one sample, sequenced in a study of blood T cell repertoires in COVID-19. Some clones are missing from TCRdb's copy, which holds only in-frame ones; the method was immunoSEQ multiplex PCR. This table has fewer than 200,000 clones, about 89% appearing once. Sequenced: peripheral blood. The receptors were sampled from a man younger than 30 who had recovered from COVID-19.

J is TRBJ2-1 and V is TRBV9; 9 nucleotides agree with TRBD1. Germline loops: CDR1 SGDLS, CDR2 YYNGEE. The CDR3 totals 17 residues. V dropped 4 bases and J dropped 1; count of bases not matched to a gene: 9. The CDR3 sequence is CASSLQTGGGSYNEQFF. In DNA form, the CDR3 reads TGTGCCAGCAGCCTTCAGACAGGGGGTGGTTCCTACAATGAGCAGTTCTTC.

This sequence joins TRBV25-1 and TRBJ1-1; TRBD1 might be the D (5 bases). CDR1 is MGHDK and CDR2 is SYGVNS in the germline V gene. Deletions cut 2 bases from V and 4 bases from J, with 8 bases between. CDR3 length: 13 residues. This CDR3 reads CASSEGRGTEAFF. CDR3 nucleotides: TGTGCCAGCAGTGAAGGGAGGGGCACTGAAGCTTTCTTT. The full variable domain, with the rest looked up from reference TRBV25-1 and TRBJ1-1, is EADIYQTPRYLVIGTGKKITLECSQTMGHDKMYWYQQDPGMELHLIHYSYGVNSTEKGDLSSESTVSRIRTEHFPLTLESARPSHTSQYLCASSEGRGTEAFFGQGTRLTVV.

The genes are TRBV5-1 and TRBJ2-3; D may be TRBD2 (5 bases). The V and J ends lost 4 bases and 0 bases respectively, with 18 bases between them. The CDR3 runs 17 residues. CDR1 SGHRS and CDR2 YFSETQ come from the germline V gene. This chain's CDR3 is CASSGLLGLGSTDTQYF. For the CDR3, the DNA is TGCGCCAGCAGCGGATTACTAGGTCTAGGAAGCACAGATACGCAGTATTTT.

This chain uses TRBV5-1 with TRBJ1-6; 9 bases fit TRBD1. Trimming took 0 bases from V and 7 from J; bases not matched to a gene: 8. CDR1 and CDR2 (germline): SGHRS, YFSETQ. The CDR3 spans 17 residues. CDR3 sequence reads: CASSLGFAGQGNSPLHF. As DNA, the CDR3 is TGCGCCAGCAGCTTGGGATTTGCGGGACAGGGAAATTCACCCCTCCACTTT.

As concerns this clone: The sample contains more than one DNA sequence encoding this CDR3. The J gene is TRBJ2-7, the V gene TRBV20-1; tentative D call: TRBD2 (6 bases). The germline V gene encodes CDR1 DFQATT and CDR2 SNEGSKA (reference sequence). This CDR3 is built from 13 residues. Trimming left V 3 bases short and J 6 bases short, with 15 bases between. CDR3 sequence: CSASSGRAGEQYF. CDR3 in DNA: TGCAGTGCTAGTAGCGGAAGGGCCGGCGAGCAGTACTTC.

This chain links TRBV27 with TRBJ1-6, with 8 bases that match TRBD1. This CDR3 contains 15 residues. CDR1 is MNHEY, CDR2 SMNVEV, per germline (reference sequence). Losses at the gene ends were 5 bases for V and 10 bases for J; bases not matched to a gene: 10. The CDR3 sequence is CASSLTPGQVSPLHF. The CDR3 DNA sequence: TGTGCCAGCAGTCTGACACCGGGACAGGTATCACCCCTCCACTTT.

This rearrangement joins TRBV5-1 to TRBJ2-1, with D unresolved. V was clipped by 0 bases and J by 7 bases, with 8 bases between them. Germline loops: CDR1 SGHRS, CDR2 YFSETQ. This CDR3 contains 13 residues. CDR3 sequence reads: CASSLESFNEQFF. The DNA of the CDR3 is TGCGCCAGCAGCTTGGAGAGCTTTAATGAGCAGTTCTTC.

The table lists this clone with a few counts. This chain connects TRBV6-2 or TRBV6-3 to TRBJ1-2; the D is unclear. The CDR3 spans 13 residues. The V and J ends lost 6 bases and 2 bases respectively, with 10 bases between them. Germline V CDR1 and CDR2: MNHEY, SVGEGT. The CDR3 bases are TGTGCCAGCAGCGAAAACTGGAACTATGGCTACACCTTC. As protein: CASSENWNYGYTF.

The chain is built from TRBV27 and TRBJ1-4; 9 bases line up with TRBD1. The V gene end was trimmed by 9 bases and the J gene end by 7 bases; junction bases not matched to a gene: 9. Germline CDR1 MNHEY, CDR2 SMNVEV (reference sequence). The CDR3 contains 14 residues. The CDR3: CASTDRGSAEKLFF. The CDR3 DNA sequence: TGTGCCAGTACCGACAGGGGGAGTGCTGAAAAACTGTTTTTT.

This clone was counted once. This chain links TRBV18 with TRBJ2-6, with 7 bases identical to TRBD2. Germline CDR1 reads KGHSH; CDR2 reads LQKENI. V dropped 8 bases and J dropped 4; count of bases not matched to a gene: 17. The CDR3 loop spans 18 amino acids. CDR3 in amino acids: CASRREAGLPAGANVLTF. The CDR3 DNA sequence: TGTGCCAGCCGCCGGGAGGCAGGCTTACCGGCCGGGGCCAACGTCCTGACTTTC.

V is TRBV15 and J is TRBJ2-1; TRBD2 matches at 14 bases. Germline CDR1 is LNHNV and CDR2 is YYDKDF (reference sequence). The CDR3 covers 17 residues. V was pared by 4 bases and J by 6 bases, with 8 bases of the junction left unmatched. In nucleotides, the CDR3 is TGTGCCACCAGCAACCCGACTAGCGGGAGGGTGGGCAATGAGCAGTTCTTC. This sequence encodes CATSNPTSGRVGNEQFF. The variable domain in full, completed from reference TRBV15 and TRBJ2-1, reads DAMVIQNPRYQVTQFGKPVTLSCSQTLNHNVMYWYQQKSSQAPKLLFHYYDKDFNNEADTPDNFQSRRPNTSFCFLDIRSPGLGDTAMYLCATSNPTSGRVGNEQFFGPGTRLTVL.

This chain links TRBV11-2 with TRBJ1-1; D is perhaps TRBD1 (6 bases). This CDR3 is 14 amino acids long. V was pared by 5 bases and J by 5 bases, with 15 bases between. Germline loops: CDR1 SGHAT, CDR2 FQNNGV. CDR3 in amino acids: CASSPGAGETEAFF. CDR3 coding DNA: TGTGCCAGCAGCCCGGGGGCGGGGGAAACTGAAGCTTTCTTT.

The rearrangement joins TRBV6-5 to TRBJ1-5; D uncertain. The CDR3 runs 14 residues. Trimming stripped 0 bases from V and 6 bases from J, with 9 bases between. Germline lookup yields CDR1 MNHEY and CDR2 SVGAGI. CDR3 amino acids: CASSYSGGTQPQHF. The CDR3 DNA reads as TGTGCCAGCAGTTACTCCGGCGGTACTCAGCCCCAGCATTTT.

The rearrangement links TRBV12-2 to TRBJ1-1; the DNA was not used to check the table's D call, TRBD1. TRBV12-2 corresponds to a pseudogene. The CDR3 is made up of 15 amino acids. Written as DNA, the CDR3 is TGTGCAAGTCGCCGAGGGACAGGGGCGAACACTGAAGCTTTCTTT. Translating it yields CASRRGTGANTEAFF.

The genes are TRBV15 and TRBJ2-7; TRBD2 matches 9 bases. V shed 1 base and J 7 bases; nucleotides not matched to a gene: 5. This CDR3 contains 14 residues. Germline CDR1 reads LNHNV; CDR2 reads YYDKDF (reference sequence). The CDR3 is CATSRGLAGREQYF. In nucleotides, the CDR3 is TGTGCCACCAGCAGAGGCCTAGCGGGAAGGGAGCAGTACTTC.

V gene TRBV5-1 combines with J gene TRBJ2-3, with 9 bases lining up with TRBD1. The germline CDR1 and CDR2 sequences are SGHRS and YFSETQ. V lost 5 bases and J lost 3; bases outside the gene matches: 13. This CDR3 region has 17 residues. In DNA, the CDR3 is TGCGCCAGCAGTTTCACCGGGACAGGGAGGAGTACAGATACGCAGTATTTT. Translating gives CASSFTGTGRSTDTQYF.

The chain is built from TRBV7-3 and TRBJ2-1; 9 nucleotides match TRBD2. The CDR3 is 15 amino acids. Germline V lookup: CDR1 SGHTA, CDR2 FQGTGA. J was trimmed by 6 bases and V by 5 bases; bases with no gene match: 8. CDR3 DNA: TGTGCCAGCAGCCCGGGACTAGCAACGGGCAATGAGCAGTTCTTC. It translates to CASSPGLATGNEQFF.

V and J are TRBV7-3 and TRBJ2-3; 12 bases fit TRBD2. After removal of 4 bases from V and 0 bases from J, the junction contained 2 bases not matched to a gene. Germline CDR1 is SGHTA and CDR2 is FQGTGA. The length of the CDR3 is 16 residues. The CDR3 protein is CASSSGLAGSTDTQYF. The CDR3, as DNA: TGTGCCAGCAGCTCGGGACTAGCGGGTAGCACAGATACGCAGTATTTT.

The chain recombines TRBV6-5 with TRBJ2-7, with a tentative D call TRBD2 (7 bases). The V end was cut by 0 bases, the J end by 6 bases, with 15 bases between. This CDR3 has 15 residues. Germline V lookup: CDR1 MNHEY, CDR2 SVGAGI. The CDR3 spells CASSYSPTGGLEQYF. As DNA, the CDR3 is TGTGCCAGCAGTTACTCACCAACGGGGGGCCTCGAGCAGTACTTC.

J is TRBJ2-2 and V is TRBV7-9; D is possibly TRBD2 (6 bases). V shed 3 bases and J shed 4 bases, with 15 bases lying between them. This CDR3 has 16 residues. Germline V gives CDR1 SEHNR, CDR2 FQNEAQ (reference sequence). The CDR3, as DNA: TGTGCCAGCAGCTTGACTACGGGAGAGGGCACCGGGGAGCTGTTTTTT. Protein: CASSLTTGEGTGELFF.

This clone was seen a single time. V gene TRBV24-1 combines with J gene TRBJ1-4; 7 bases fit TRBD1. The CDR3 length is 15 residues. The V and J ends lost 3 bases and 6 bases, in that order; junction bases with no gene match: 6. The germline V gene has CDR1 KGHDR and CDR2 SFDVKD. DNA for the CDR3: TGTGCCACCAGTGATATAGCACAGGGGCATGAAAAACTGTTTTTT. Translating gives CATSDIAQGHEKLFF.

Note on this clone: Sequence at one end of the junction differs from germline and may be a read error. The rearrangement joins TRBV7-7 to TRBJ2-5; TRBD2 might be the D (5 bases). This CDR3 comprises 15 residues. Germline V gene sequence: CDR1 SSHAT, CDR2 FNYEAQ (reference sequence). The CDR3 loop reads CASSLGPTAVETQYF. The CDR3 DNA reads as TGTGCTAGCAGCTTAGGGCCCACAGCGGTGGAGACCCAGTACTTC.

The gene calls are TRBV9 and TRBJ1-1; D unresolved. Between the trimmed V and J ends, which lost 0 bases and 2 bases, there was a span of 11 bases. The CDR3 sequence is 15 residues long. From germline, CDR1 is SGDLS and CDR2 YYNGEE. The CDR3 DNA follows: TGTGCCAGCAGCGTAGGCCCGGGTGGAAACACTGAAGCTTTCTTT. Its translation: CASSVGPGGNTEAFF. Drawing the rest from reference TRBV9 and TRBJ1-1, the complete variable domain is DSGVTQTPKHLITATGQRVTLRCSPRSGDLSVYWYQQSLDQGLQFLIQYYNGEERAKGNILERFSAQQFPDLHSELNLSSLELGDSALYFCASSVGPGGNTEAFFGQGTRLTVV.

Note on this clone: A junction boundary mismatches the germline segment, possibly from a read error. The chain combines TRBV4-1 with TRBJ2-2; 12 nucleotides align to TRBD2. This CDR3 has 18 residues. Germline-derived CDR1 and CDR2 are MGHRA and YSYEKL. The CDR3 region has the DNA TGCGCCAGCAGCCAAGCATATAGGACTAGCGGGAACGCCGGGGAGCTGTTTTTT. Its translation is CASSQAYRTSGNAGELFF.

This chain joins TRBV12-5 and TRBJ1-1; D is unresolved. The ends were cut back, 1 base at V and 11 bases at J, with 17 bases in the middle. CDR1 and CDR2 from the germline V gene are LGHNT and FRNRAP. The CDR3 sequence is 14 residues long. The CDR3 region has the DNA TGTGCTAGTGGTTTGGGACAATTGACCTTAGCGGCTTTCTTT. Translated, it gives CASGLGQLTLAAFF.

The V and J genes are TRBV7-9 and TRBJ1-4; no definite D call. CDR3 size: 15 residues. Germline lookup yields CDR1 SEHNR and CDR2 FQNEAQ (reference sequence). Trimming cost V 3 bases and J 8 bases, with 16 bases left between them. CDR3 in amino acids: CASSFSRAREEKLFF. CDR3 bases: TGTGCCAGCAGCTTCTCGAGGGCGCGGGAGGAAAAACTGTTTTTT.

The chain couples TRBV3-1 (or the pseudogene TRBV3-2) to TRBJ2-1, with 9 bases identical to TRBD2. The CDR3 extends over 18 amino acids. V dropped 0 bases and J dropped 3; count of bases not matched to a gene: 9. Germline V gene lookup returns CDR1 LGHDT and CDR2 YNNKEL (reference sequence). The CDR3 reads CASSQDLQREDHYNEQFF. The CDR3, as DNA: TGTGCCAGCAGCCAAGACTTACAGCGGGAGGACCACTACAATGAGCAGTTCTTC.

The rearrangement uses TRBV13 and TRBJ2-5; D unresolved. This CDR3 comprises 14 residues. The V end lost 6 bases, the J end lost 0 bases, and 11 bases lay between the germline ends. Germline lookup yields CDR1 PRHDT and CDR2 FYEKMQ (reference sequence). CDR3 sequence: CASSLRADQETQYF. DNA for the CDR3: TGTGCCAGCAGTCTTCGTGCGGACCAAGAGACCCAGTACTTC.

The rearrangement joins TRBV24-1 to TRBJ2-1, with 7 bases lining up with TRBD2. The V segment lost 5 bases and the J segment 6 bases; nucleotides outside the gene matches: 9. The CDR3 is 15 amino acids. The germline V gene encodes CDR1 KGHDR and CDR2 SFDVKD. The CDR3 region is CATSARGGSVNEQFF. CDR3 in DNA: TGTGCCACCAGTGCCCGGGGAGGGAGCGTCAATGAGCAGTTCTTC.

The chain has TRBV6-5 and TRBJ1-2; D might be TRBD1 (6 bases). Germline assignment: CDR1 MNHEY and CDR2 SVGAGI. This CDR3 is built from 15 residues. The V gene lost 8 bases and the J gene lost 7 bases, with 23 bases spanning the gap. The CDR3 spells CASLPTGGKEIGYTF. The CDR3 region has the DNA TGTGCCAGCCTTCCAACGGGGGGCAAAGAAATTGGCTACACCTTC.